This T cell receptor (beta chain) stems from a study of CD8 T cells in Susac syndrome. RNA, at about 0.5 to 1 ug, was reverse transcribed with random hexamers. Multiplex immunoSEQ PCR targeted 54 Vbeta and 13 Jbeta TCR beta segments. TCRdb reprocessed the immunoSEQ multiplex PCR reads with MiXCR, giving one entry per CDR3 protein. The sample contains about 210,000 distinct CDR3 sequences, 95% of which appear only once. Study-wide results and limits: In its TCR sequencing and HLA analysis, the study acknowledged that the number of individuals was relatively small.

This clonotype appeared once. Its antigen is currently unknown. TCR beta sequencing covered blood CD8+ and CD4+ T cells. This CDR3 is 13 amino acids long. Trimming left V 3 bases short and J 2 bases short, with 10 bases between. Germline CDR1 DFQATT, CDR2 SNEGSKA (reference sequence). The rearrangement uses TRBV20-1 and TRBJ1-2; D is unclear. This clonotype was obtained from a human donor with multiple sclerosis. Sequencing was carried out using CD4+ T cells from PBMCs. CDR3 amino acids: CSASNSENYGYTF. The CDR3, as DNA: TGCAGTGCTAGCAACAGCGAGAACTATGGCTACACCTTC.